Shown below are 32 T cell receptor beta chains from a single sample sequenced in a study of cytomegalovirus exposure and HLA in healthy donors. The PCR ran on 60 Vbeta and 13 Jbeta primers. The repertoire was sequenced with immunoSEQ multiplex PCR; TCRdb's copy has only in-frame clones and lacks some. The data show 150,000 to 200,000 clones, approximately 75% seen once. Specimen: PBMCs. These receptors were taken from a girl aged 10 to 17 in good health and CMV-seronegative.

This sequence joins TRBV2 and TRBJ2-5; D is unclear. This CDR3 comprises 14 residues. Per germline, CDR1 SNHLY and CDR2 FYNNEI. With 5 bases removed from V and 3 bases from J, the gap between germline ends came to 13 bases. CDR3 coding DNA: TGTGCCAGCAGTCTCCAGGCAGCTGAAGAGACCCAGTACTTC. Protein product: CASSLQAAEETQYF.

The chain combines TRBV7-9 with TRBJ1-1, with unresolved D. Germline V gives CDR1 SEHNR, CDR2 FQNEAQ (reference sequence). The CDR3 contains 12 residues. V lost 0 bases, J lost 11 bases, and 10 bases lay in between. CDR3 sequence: CASSLAVAGAFF. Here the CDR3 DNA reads TGTGCCAGCAGCTTAGCGGTGGCGGGGGCTTTCTTT.

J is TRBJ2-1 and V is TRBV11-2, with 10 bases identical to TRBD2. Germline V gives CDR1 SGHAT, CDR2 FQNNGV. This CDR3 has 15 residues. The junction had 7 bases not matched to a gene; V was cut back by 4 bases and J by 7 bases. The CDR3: CASSYSSGGGNEQFF. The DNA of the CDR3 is TGTGCCAGCAGCTACTCTAGCGGGGGTGGAAATGAGCAGTTCTTC.

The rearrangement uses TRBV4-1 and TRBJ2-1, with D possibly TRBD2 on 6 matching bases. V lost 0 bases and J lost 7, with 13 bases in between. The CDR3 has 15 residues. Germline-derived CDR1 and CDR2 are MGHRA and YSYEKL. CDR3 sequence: CASSQERGLGNEQFF. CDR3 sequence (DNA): TGCGCCAGCAGCCAAGAAAGGGGACTCGGGAATGAGCAGTTCTTC.

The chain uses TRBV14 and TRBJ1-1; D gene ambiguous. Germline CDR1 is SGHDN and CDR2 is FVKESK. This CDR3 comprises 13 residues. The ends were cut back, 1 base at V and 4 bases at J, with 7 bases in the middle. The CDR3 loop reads CASSQVSGTEAFF. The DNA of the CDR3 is TGTGCCAGCAGCCAAGTGTCAGGCACTGAAGCTTTCTTT.

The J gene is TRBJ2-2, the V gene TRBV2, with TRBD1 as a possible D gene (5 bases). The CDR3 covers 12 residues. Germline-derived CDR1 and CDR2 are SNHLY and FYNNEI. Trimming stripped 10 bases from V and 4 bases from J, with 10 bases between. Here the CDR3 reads CATVTGTGELFF. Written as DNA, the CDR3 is TGTGCCACCGTAACAGGCACCGGGGAGCTGTTTTTT. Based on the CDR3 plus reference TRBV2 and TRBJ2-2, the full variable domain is EPEVTQTPSHQVTQMGQEVILRCVPISNHLYFYWYRQILGQKVEFLVSFYNNEISEKSEIFDDQFSVERPDGSNFTLKIRSTKLEDSAMYFCATVTGTGELFFGEGSRLTVL.

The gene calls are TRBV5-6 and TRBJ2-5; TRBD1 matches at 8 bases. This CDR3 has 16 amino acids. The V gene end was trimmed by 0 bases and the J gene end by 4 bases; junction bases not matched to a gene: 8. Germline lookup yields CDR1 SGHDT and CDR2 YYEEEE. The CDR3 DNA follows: TGTGCCAGCAGCTTGGAGAAGAAGGGACAGGCAGAGACCCAGTACTTC. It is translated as CASSLEKKGQAETQYF.

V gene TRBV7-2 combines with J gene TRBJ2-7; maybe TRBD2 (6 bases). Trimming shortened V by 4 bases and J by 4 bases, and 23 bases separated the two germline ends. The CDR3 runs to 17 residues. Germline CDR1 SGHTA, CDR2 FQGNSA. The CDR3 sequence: CASSYDAGTFSSYEQYF. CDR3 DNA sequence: TGTGCCAGCAGCTACGACGCCGGGACTTTTTCTTCTTACGAGCAGTACTTC.

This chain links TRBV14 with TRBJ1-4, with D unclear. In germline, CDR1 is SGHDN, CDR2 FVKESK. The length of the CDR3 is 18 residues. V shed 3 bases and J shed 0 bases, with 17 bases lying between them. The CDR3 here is CASSQERSGPPTNEKLFF. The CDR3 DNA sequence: TGTGCCAGCAGCCAGGAGAGATCCGGCCCCCCAACTAATGAAAAACTGTTTTTT.

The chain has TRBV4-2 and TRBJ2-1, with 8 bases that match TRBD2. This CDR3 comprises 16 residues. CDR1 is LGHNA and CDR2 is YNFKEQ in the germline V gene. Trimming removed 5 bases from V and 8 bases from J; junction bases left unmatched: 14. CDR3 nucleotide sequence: TGTGCCAGCAGCTCCCTAGACGGCGGGGGGCGCGATGAGCAGTTCTTC. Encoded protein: CASSSLDGGGRDEQFF.

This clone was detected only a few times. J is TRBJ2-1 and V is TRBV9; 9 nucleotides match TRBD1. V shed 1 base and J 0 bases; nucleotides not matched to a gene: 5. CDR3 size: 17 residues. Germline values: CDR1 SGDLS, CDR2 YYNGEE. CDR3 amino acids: CASSVTPGQGSYNEQFF. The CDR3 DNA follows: TGTGCCAGCAGCGTAACCCCGGGACAGGGCTCCTACAATGAGCAGTTCTTC. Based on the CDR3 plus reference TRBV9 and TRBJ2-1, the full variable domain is DSGVTQTPKHLITATGQRVTLRCSPRSGDLSVYWYQQSLDQGLQFLIQYYNGEERAKGNILERFSAQQFPDLHSELNLSSLELGDSALYFCASSVTPGQGSYNEQFFGPGTRLTVL.

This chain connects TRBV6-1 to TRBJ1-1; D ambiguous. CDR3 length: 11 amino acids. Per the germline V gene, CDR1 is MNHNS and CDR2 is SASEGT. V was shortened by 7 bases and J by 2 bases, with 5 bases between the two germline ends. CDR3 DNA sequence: TGTGCCAGCAACACCAACACTGAAGCTTTCTTT. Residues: CASNTNTEAFF.

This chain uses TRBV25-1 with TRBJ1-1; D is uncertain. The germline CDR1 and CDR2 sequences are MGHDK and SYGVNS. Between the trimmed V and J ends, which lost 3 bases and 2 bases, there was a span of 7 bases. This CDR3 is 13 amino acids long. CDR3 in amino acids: CASSDEPNTEAFF. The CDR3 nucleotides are TGTGCCAGCAGTGATGAGCCAAACACTGAAGCTTTCTTT.

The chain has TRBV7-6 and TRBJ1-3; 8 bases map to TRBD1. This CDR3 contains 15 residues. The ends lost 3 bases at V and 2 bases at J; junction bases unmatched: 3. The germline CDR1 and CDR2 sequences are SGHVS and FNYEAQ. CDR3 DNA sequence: TGTGCCAGCAGCTTGACAGGGGAGGCTGGAAACACCATATATTTT. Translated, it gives CASSLTGEAGNTIYF.

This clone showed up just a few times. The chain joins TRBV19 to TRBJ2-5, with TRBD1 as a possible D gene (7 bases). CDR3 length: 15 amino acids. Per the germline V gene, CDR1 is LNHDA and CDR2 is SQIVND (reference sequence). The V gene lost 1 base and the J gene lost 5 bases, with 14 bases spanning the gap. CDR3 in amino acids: CASSIGRGLLETQYF. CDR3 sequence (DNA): TGTGCCAGTAGTATAGGGAGGGGGCTCTTGGAGACCCAGTACTTC. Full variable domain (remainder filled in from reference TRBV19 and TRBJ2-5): DGGITQSPKYLFRKEGQNVTLSCEQNLNHDAMYWYRQDPGQGLRLIYYSQIVNDFQKGDIAEGYSVSREKKESFPLTVTSAQKNPTAFYLCASSIGRGLLETQYFGPGTRLLVL.

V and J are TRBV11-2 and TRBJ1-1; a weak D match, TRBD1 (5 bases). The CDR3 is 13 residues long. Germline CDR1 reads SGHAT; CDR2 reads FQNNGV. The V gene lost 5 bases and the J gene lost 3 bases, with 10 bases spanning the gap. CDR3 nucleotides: TGTGCCAGCAGCCCCTGGGGGGACACTGAAGCTTTCTTT. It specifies CASSPWGDTEAFF. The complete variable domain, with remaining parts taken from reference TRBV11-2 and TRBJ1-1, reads EAGVAQSPRYKIIEKRQSVAFWCNPISGHATLYWYQQILGQGPKLLIQFQNNGVVDDSQLPKDRFSAERLKGVDSTLKIQPAKLEDSAVYLCASSPWGDTEAFFGQGTRLTVV.

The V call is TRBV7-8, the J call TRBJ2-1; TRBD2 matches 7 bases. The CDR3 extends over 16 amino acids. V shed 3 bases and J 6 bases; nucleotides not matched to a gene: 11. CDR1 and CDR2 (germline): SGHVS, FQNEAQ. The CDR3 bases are TGTGCCAGCAGCTTCCTCGGAGGACTAGGCCCCAATGAGCAGTTCTTC. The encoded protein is CASSFLGGLGPNEQFF.

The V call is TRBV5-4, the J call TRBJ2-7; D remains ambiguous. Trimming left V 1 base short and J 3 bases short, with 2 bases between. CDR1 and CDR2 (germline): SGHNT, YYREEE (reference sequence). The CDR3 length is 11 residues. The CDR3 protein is CASSLYYEQYF. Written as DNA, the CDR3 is TGTGCCAGCAGCTTGTACTACGAGCAGTACTTC.

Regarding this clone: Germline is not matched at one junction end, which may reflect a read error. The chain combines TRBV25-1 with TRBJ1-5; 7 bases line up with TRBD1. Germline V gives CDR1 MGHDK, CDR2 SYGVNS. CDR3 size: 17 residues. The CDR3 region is CASSGAQGRISDQPQHF. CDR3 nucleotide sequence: TGTGCCAGCAGTGGGGCACAGGGGAGGATTAGCGATCAGCCCCAGCATTTT.

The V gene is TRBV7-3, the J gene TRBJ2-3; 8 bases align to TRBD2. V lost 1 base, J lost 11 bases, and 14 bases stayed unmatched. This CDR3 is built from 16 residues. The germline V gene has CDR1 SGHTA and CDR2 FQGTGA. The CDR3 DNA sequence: TGTGCCAGCAGCTTAAGCGGGGGGCCCGGAAACGGGGAGCAGTATTTT. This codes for CASSLSGGPGNGEQYF.

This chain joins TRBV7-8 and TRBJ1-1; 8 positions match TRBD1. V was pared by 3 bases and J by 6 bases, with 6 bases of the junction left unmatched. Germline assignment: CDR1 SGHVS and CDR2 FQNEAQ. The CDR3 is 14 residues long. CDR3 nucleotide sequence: TGTGCCAGCAGCTTGGACAGGGTGAGGGCTGAAGCTTTCTTT. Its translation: CASSLDRVRAEAFF.

The DNA for the CDR3 is TGTGCCAGCTCACCGGTTAGCGGGGAAGAGACCCAGTACTTC. Its translation is CASSPVSGEETQYF. This rearrangement joins TRBV18 to TRBJ2-5; 8 bases map to TRBD2. The germline CDR1 and CDR2 sequences are KGHSH and LQKENI. J lost 3 bases, V lost 3 bases, and 3 bases had no gene match. The length of the CDR3 is 14 residues.

CDR3 region: CASSLYGTRGGELFF. CDR3 nucleotides: TGTGCCAGCAGCTTGTACGGGACTAGGGGTGGGGAGCTGTTTTTT. The rearrangement joins TRBV7-2 to TRBJ2-2; TRBD2 matches 8 bases. V dropped 3 bases and J dropped 8; count of bases not matched to a gene: 8. The CDR3 is 15 amino acids. Looked up from germline, CDR1 is SGHTA and CDR2 is FQGNSA.

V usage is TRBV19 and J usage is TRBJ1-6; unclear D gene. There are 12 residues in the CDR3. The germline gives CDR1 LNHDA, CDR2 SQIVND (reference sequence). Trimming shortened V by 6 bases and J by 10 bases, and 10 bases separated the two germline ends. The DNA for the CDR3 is TGTGCCAGTAGCCAGCGTAACTCACCCCTCCACTTT. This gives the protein CASSQRNSPLHF.

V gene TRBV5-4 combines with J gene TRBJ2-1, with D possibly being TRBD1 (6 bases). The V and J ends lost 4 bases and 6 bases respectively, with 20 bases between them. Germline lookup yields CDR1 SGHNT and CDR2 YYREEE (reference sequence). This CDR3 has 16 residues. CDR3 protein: CASSNPPQGSSNEQFF. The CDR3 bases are TGTGCCAGCAGCAATCCCCCACAGGGTTCGTCCAATGAGCAGTTCTTC.

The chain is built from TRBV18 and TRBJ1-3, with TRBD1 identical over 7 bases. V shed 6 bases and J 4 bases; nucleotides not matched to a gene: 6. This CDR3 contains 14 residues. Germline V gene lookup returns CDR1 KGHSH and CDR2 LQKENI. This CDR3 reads CASSEGQLGNTIYF. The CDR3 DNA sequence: TGTGCCAGCTCGGAGGGACAGCTGGGAAACACCATATATTTT. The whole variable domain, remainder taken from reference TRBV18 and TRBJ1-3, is NAGVMQNPRHLVRRRGQEARLRCSPMKGHSHVYWYRQLPEEGLKFMVYLQKENIIDESGMPKERFSAEFPKEGPSILRIQQVVRGDSAAYFCASSEGQLGNTIYFGEGSWLTVV.

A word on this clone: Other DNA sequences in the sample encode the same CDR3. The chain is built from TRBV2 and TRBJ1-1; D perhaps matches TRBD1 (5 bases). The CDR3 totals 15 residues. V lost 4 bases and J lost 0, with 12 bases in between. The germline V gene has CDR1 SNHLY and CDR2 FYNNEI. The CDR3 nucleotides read TGTGCCAGCAGTGTGCAGGGACTTTTGAACACTGAAGCTTTCTTT. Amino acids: CASSVQGLLNTEAFF.

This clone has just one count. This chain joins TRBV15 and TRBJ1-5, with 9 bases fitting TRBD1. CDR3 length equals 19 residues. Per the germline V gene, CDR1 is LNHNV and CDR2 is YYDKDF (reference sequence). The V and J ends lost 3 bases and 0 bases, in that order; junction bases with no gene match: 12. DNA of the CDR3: TGTGCCACCAGCAGGGTTCTGGGACAGGGCTCTTATAGCAATCAGCCCCAGCATTTT. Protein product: CATSRVLGQGSYSNQPQHF.

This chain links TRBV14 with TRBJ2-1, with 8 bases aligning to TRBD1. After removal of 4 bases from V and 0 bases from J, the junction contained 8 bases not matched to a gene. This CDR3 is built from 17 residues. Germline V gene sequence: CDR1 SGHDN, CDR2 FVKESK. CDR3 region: CASSRKQGVSSYNEQFF. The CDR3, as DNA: TGTGCCAGCAGCCGAAAACAGGGGGTCAGCTCCTACAATGAGCAGTTCTTC.

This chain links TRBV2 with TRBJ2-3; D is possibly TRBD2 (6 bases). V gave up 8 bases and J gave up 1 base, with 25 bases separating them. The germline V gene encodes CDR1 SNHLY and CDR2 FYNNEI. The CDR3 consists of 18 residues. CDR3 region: CASSIPPGDSGGTDTQYF. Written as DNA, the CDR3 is TGTGCCAGCTCAATCCCCCCGGGTGATAGCGGTGGCACAGATACGCAGTATTTT.

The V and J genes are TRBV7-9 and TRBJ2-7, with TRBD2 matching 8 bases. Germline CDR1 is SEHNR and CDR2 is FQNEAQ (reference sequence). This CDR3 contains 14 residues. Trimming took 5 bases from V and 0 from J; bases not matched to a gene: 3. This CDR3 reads CASSPGGNSYEQYF. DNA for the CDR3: TGTGCCAGCAGCCCGGGGGGGAACTCCTACGAGCAGTACTTC.

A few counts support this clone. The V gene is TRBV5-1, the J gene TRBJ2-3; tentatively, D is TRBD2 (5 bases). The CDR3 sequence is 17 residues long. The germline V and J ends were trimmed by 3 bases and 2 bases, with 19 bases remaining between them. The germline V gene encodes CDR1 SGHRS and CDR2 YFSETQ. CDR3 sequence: CASSSFGVARVTDTQYF. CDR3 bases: TGCGCCAGCAGCTCCTTCGGAGTAGCGAGAGTCACAGATACGCAGTATTTT.